This T cell receptor (beta chain) stems from a study of CD8+ T cells in alopecia areata. Study-level background: Scoring of severity for treated patients was based on percentage of affected scalp area. Study results and limitations: Sequence data from scalp samples additionally include resident alphabeta T cells of normal skin.

Investigators isolated RNA and reverse transcribed it into cDNA to act as the sequencing template. Only in-frame clones appear in the TCRdb table, and some are missing; sequencing was by immunoSEQ multiplex PCR. The sample holds around 200,000 clones; 58% are singletons and the top ten take over 10%. Notes on this clone: Its antigen is undetermined.

The treatment denotes: oral pan-JAK inhibitor, 5-10 mg twice daily. Collected material from alopecia areata patients comprised lesional scalp punch biopsies and peripheral blood. CDR3 length equals 13 residues. Germline V gene lookup returns CDR1 GTSNPN and CDR2 SVGIG (reference sequence). Losses at the gene ends were 8 bases for V and 0 bases for J; bases not matched to a gene: 7. The clonotype originates from a human donor with alopecia areata. The genes are TRBV30 and TRBJ2-7; 7 bases are shared with TRBD1. Source: CD8+ T cells sorted from blood, taken at week 24, from a patient treated with tofacitinib. For the CDR3, the DNA is TGTGCCGGCTCGACAGGGAGCTCCTACGAGCAGTACTTC. It translates to CAGSTGSSYEQYF.